The sequence of this T cell receptor beta chain was determined in a study of T-cell reconstitution after alpha-beta-depleted transplantation in children. Overall study results and limits: Diversity of TCRbeta at day 60 was high in some patients, arising from surviving recipient T cells and thymic progenitors.

Library preparation (for TCRbeta) was performed with unique molecular identifiers. TCRdb used MiXCR to reprocess the PCR reads, holding one entry per CDR3 protein. The data show more than 200,000 distinct CDR3 sequences, over 20% seen once. Per the germline V gene, CDR1 is SGHTA and CDR2 is FQGTGA. Trimming took 2 bases from V and 2 from J, leaving 7 bases between them. This CDR3 is 14 amino acids long. The table lists this clonotype with many counts. Its cognate antigen is unknown. This sequence originates from a girl under 10 years old with Fanconi anemia, due to receive a stem cell transplant. Specimen: PBMCs, collected before TCRalphabeta/CD19-depleted stem cell transplant. The genes are TRBV7-3 and TRBJ2-1; D is uncertain. CDR3 nucleotide sequence: TGTGCCAGCAGCTTAGCAGGCGCCTACAATGAGCAGTTCTTC. Translated: CASSLAGAYNEQFF.